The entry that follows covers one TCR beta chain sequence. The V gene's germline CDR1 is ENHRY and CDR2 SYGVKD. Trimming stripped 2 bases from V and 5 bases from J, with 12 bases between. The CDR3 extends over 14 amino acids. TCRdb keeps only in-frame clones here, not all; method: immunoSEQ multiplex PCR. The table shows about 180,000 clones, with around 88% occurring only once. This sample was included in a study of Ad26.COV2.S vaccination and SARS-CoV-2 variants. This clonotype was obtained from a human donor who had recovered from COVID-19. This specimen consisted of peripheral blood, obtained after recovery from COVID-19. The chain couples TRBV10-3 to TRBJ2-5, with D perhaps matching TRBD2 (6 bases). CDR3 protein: CAISEGGLVETQYF. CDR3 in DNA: TGTGCCATCAGTGAGGGGGGGTTGGTGGAGACCCAGTACTTC.